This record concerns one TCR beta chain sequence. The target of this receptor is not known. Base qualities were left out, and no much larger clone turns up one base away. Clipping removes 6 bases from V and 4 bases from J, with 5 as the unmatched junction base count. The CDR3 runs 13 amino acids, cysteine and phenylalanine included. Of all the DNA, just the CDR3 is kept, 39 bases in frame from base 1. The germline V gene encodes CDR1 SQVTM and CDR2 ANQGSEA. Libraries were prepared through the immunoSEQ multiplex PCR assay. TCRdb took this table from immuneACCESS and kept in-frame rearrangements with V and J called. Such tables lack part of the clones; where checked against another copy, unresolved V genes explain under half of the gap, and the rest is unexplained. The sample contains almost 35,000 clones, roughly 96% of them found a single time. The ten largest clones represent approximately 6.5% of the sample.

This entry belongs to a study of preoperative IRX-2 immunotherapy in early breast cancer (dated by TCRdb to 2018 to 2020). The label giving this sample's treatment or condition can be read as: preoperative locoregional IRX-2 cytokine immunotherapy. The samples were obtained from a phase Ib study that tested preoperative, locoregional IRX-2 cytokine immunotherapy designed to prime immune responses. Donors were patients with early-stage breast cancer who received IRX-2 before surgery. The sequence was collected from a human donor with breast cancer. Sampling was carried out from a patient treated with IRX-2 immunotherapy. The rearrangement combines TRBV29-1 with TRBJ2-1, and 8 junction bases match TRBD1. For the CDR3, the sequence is CSVLGQGYNEQFF. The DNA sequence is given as TGCAGCGTGCTAGGACAGGGATACAATGAGCAGTTCTTC.